This T cell receptor beta chain was observed in a study of OX40 agonist ivuxolimab in advanced cancers. The overall study: Patients assigned to dose escalation were diagnosed with hepatocellular carcinoma, melanoma, renal cell or head and neck cancer. It was permissible to have had prior anti-PD-1, anti-PD-L1 or anti-CTLA-4 therapy, and approximately 38% had some. Study-level findings and limits: Some of the lowest clonal expansion was seen in partial responders at 0.1-3.0 mg/kg.

TCRdb's copy holds only in-frame clones and misses some; the assay was immunoSEQ multiplex PCR. In the table there are over 65,000 clones, 86% of which are singletons. J lost 6 bases, V lost 1 base, and 3 bases had no gene match. The CDR3 spans 15 residues. CDR1 and CDR2 (germline): SGHNT, YYREEE (reference sequence). The count of this clone is one. What it binds is not known. The origin of this receptor is an adult with an advanced solid tumor such as melanoma, head and neck, liver or kidney cancer. The chain recombines TRBV5-4 with TRBJ2-2; 10 bases agree with TRBD1. Sequenced here: CD4+ or CD8+ T cells sorted from blood, sampled in a trial of the OX40 agonist ivuxolimab. CDR3 residues: CASSLIGQGAGELFF. In nucleotides, the CDR3 is TGTGCCAGCAGCTTGATTGGACAGGGGGCCGGGGAGCTGTTTTTT.